The 19 T cell receptor beta chains listed next were all sequenced from one sample in a study of T cells after yellow fever vaccination. TCRdb re-analysed the 5' RACE reads in MiXCR, keeping a single row per CDR3 protein. The sample lists about 75,000 distinct CDR3 sequences, more than 5.5% occurring once. The material was CD8+ T cells sorted from PBMCs, obtained approximately 11 days after the first yellow fever vaccination. Receptor source: a man between 18 and 29 years old who received the YFV17D yellow fever vaccine.

This clonotype was counted many times. The chain is built from TRBV4-3 and TRBJ2-5; D is possibly TRBD1 (5 bases). V lost 0 bases and J lost 4, with 12 bases in between. Germline V gene sequence: CDR1 LGHNA, CDR2 YSLEER. The CDR3 loop spans 15 amino acids. The chain's CDR3 is CASSQDGTGSETQYF. As DNA, the CDR3 is TGCGCCAGCAGCCAAGATGGTACAGGATCAGAGACCCAGTACTTC.

This clonotype was observed a handful of times. This CDR3 reads CASSLYREQPQHF. CDR3 sequence (DNA): TGTGCCAGCAGTTTATACAGGGAACAGCCCCAGCATTTT. The V call is TRBV27, the J call TRBJ1-5; tentatively, D is TRBD1 (6 bases). The germline V and J ends were trimmed by 1 base and 7 bases, with 8 bases remaining between them. This CDR3 contains 13 residues. The germline V gene has CDR1 MNHEY and CDR2 SMNVEV (reference sequence).

In its sample, this clonotype was seen many times. V usage is TRBV18 and J usage is TRBJ2-1; D might be TRBD2 (7 bases). V was trimmed by 4 bases and J by 2 bases, leaving 15 bases between them. Germline CDR1 KGHSH, CDR2 LQKENI. This CDR3 comprises 16 residues. The chain's CDR3 is CASSRVEGGPYNEQFF. CDR3 DNA sequence: TGTGCCAGCTCACGCGTGGAGGGGGGGCCCTACAATGAGCAGTTCTTC.

The chain recombines TRBV7-2 with TRBJ2-5; TRBD1 might be the D (5 bases). V lost 6 bases and J 8 bases, leaving 13 bases between the germline ends. The CDR3 loop spans 12 amino acids. Germline V lookup: CDR1 SGHTA, CDR2 FQGNSA. The CDR3 sequence: CASSRQPGTQYF. The DNA for the CDR3 is TGTGCCAGCAGTCGACAGCCCGGTACCCAGTACTTC.

V usage is TRBV2 and J usage is TRBJ1-5, with no clear D. This CDR3 is 12 amino acids long. V was pared by 8 bases and J by 7 bases, with 12 bases between. The V gene's germline CDR1 is SNHLY and CDR2 FYNNEI. The CDR3 nucleotides are TGTGCCAGCGGTCGGCCAGGACAGCCCCAGCATTTT. Amino acids: CASGRPGQPQHF.

The table lists this clonotype with many counts. The chain combines TRBV6-2 or TRBV6-3 with TRBJ2-7, with D perhaps TRBD2 (6 bases). In germline, CDR1 is MNHEY, CDR2 SVGEGT. V lost 5 bases and J 5 bases, leaving 19 bases between the germline ends. CDR3 length equals 15 residues. CDR3 DNA: TGTGCCAGCAGTCTGAGTACGGGCCCGGGGGACGAGCAGTACGTC. Protein product: CASSLSTGPGDEQYV.

This clonotype was counted at least ten times. V and J are TRBV4-2 and TRBJ2-7; D tentatively reads TRBD1 or TRBD2 (6 bases each). Germline assignment: CDR1 LGHNA and CDR2 YNFKEQ. V was trimmed by 6 bases and J by 1 base, leaving 16 bases between them. CDR3 size: 15 residues. CDR3 region: CASSFLLGGSYEQYV. The CDR3 DNA is TGTGCCAGCAGTTTTCTCCTAGGGGGGTCCTACGAGCAGTACGTC.

V usage is TRBV5-1 and J usage is TRBJ2-1; a possible D gene is TRBD2 (7 bases). CDR1 SGHRS and CDR2 YFSETQ come from the germline V gene. The CDR3 is 15 amino acids. The V and J ends lost 1 base and 6 bases respectively, with 14 bases between them. The CDR3 region is CASSLLGGPGNEQFF. The CDR3 nucleotides are TGCGCCAGCAGCTTGTTGGGGGGGCCGGGCAATGAGCAGTTCTTC.

This clonotype has ten or more counts. The chain has TRBV5-1 and TRBJ2-7; 8 nucleotides line up with TRBD1. The length of the CDR3 is 16 residues. The trim removed 4 bases at V and 5 bases at J, leaving 14 bases unmatched. Germline assignment: CDR1 SGHRS and CDR2 YFSETQ. This CDR3 is CASSVYRGSHPNEQYF. DNA for the CDR3: TGCGCCAGCAGCGTCTACAGGGGGTCTCACCCGAACGAGCAGTACTTC.

In this sample, this clonotype turned up a few times. The chain recombines TRBV27 with TRBJ2-3, with TRBD2 matching 7 bases. This CDR3 contains 16 residues. Trimming at V came to 6 bases and at J to 5 bases, leaving 14 bases not matched to a gene. Germline V gene sequence: CDR1 MNHEY, CDR2 SMNVEV (reference sequence). The CDR3 coding sequence is TGTGCCAGCAGCTCCCTAGTTGGGGGGGAGGTAGATACGCAGTATTTT. It yields the protein CASSSLVGGEVDTQYF.

The V and J genes are TRBV15 and TRBJ2-5, with D maybe TRBD2 (6 bases). This CDR3 is built from 13 residues. CDR1 is LNHNV and CDR2 is YYDKDF in the germline V gene (reference sequence). Trimming removed 8 bases at V and 3 bases at J, with 13 bases between. CDR3 sequence: CATRGRGKETQYF. CDR3 sequence (DNA): TGTGCCACCCGTGGACGGGGGAAAGAGACCCAGTACTTC.

This clonotype has a handful of counts. The chain couples TRBV15 to TRBJ1-6; no clear D gene. CDR1 is LNHNV and CDR2 is YYDKDF in the germline V gene (reference sequence). This CDR3 spans 14 amino acids. Trimming took 6 bases from V and 9 from J, leaving 15 bases between them. The CDR3: CATRERGSGSPLHF. In DNA form, the CDR3 reads TGTGCCACCAGGGAAAGAGGTTCGGGTTCACCCCTCCACTTT.

This CDR3 reads CASSPPDRHNQPQHF. CDR3 bases: TGTGCCAGCAGCCCTCCAGACCGACACAATCAGCCCCAGCATTTT. The chain is built from TRBV6-2 or TRBV6-3 and TRBJ1-5; D ambiguous. Looked up from germline, CDR1 is MNHEY and CDR2 is SVGEGT. Trimming pared 6 bases from V and 3 bases from J, leaving 15 bases between. The CDR3 extends over 15 amino acids.

This clonotype was seen ten or more times. The CDR3 spells CASSQGLSTDTQYF. Here the CDR3 DNA reads TGTGCCAGCAGCCAGGGACTATCCACAGATACGCAGTATTTT. This rearrangement joins TRBV7-8 to TRBJ2-3, with 7 bases lining up with TRBD2. V gave up 5 bases and J gave up 2 bases; unmatched junction bases: 4. This CDR3 has 14 amino acids. Germline loops: CDR1 SGHVS, CDR2 FQNEAQ.

The V and J genes are TRBV4-2 and TRBJ2-7; D is ambiguous. The CDR3 has 15 residues. The germline CDR1 and CDR2 sequences are LGHNA and YNFKEQ. Trimming cost V 0 bases and J 6 bases, with 15 bases left between them. Written as DNA, the CDR3 is TGTGCCAGCAGCCAAGATTCGCAGGATAAGTCCGAGCAGTACTTC. It translates to CASSQDSQDKSEQYF.

This clonotype was detected a few times. V usage is TRBV4-3 and J usage is TRBJ1-5; D not resolved. The CDR3 consists of 15 residues. Between the trimmed V and J ends, which lost 0 bases and 0 bases, there was a span of 6 bases. Germline values: CDR1 LGHNA, CDR2 YSLEER. This CDR3 reads CASSQDWGSNQPQHF. For the CDR3, the DNA is TGCGCCAGCAGCCAAGATTGGGGTAGCAATCAGCCCCAGCATTTT.

In its sample, this clonotype was seen many times. This chain uses TRBV27 with TRBJ1-1; perhaps TRBD1 as D (5 bases). V lost 5 bases and J 1 base, leaving 14 bases between the germline ends. The CDR3 spans 15 residues. Per germline, CDR1 MNHEY and CDR2 SMNVEV (reference sequence). This chain's CDR3 is CASSAPATANTEAFF. The CDR3 coding sequence is TGTGCCAGCAGTGCGCCCGCGACAGCGAACACTGAAGCTTTCTTT.

This clonotype was seen repeatedly, ten times or more. The V gene is TRBV5-1, the J gene TRBJ2-2, with TRBD1 matching over 7 bases. With 1 base clipped from V and 4 bases from J, the junction kept 7 bases outside the gene matches. The germline gives CDR1 SGHRS, CDR2 YFSETQ. This CDR3 has 16 residues. CDR3 in amino acids: CASSLSSPGGTGELFF. The CDR3 region has the DNA TGCGCCAGCAGCTTGTCTTCTCCAGGGGGCACCGGGGAGCTGTTTTTT.

Comment on this clonotype: A much larger clone is a single base away; this may be a read error. This rearrangement joins TRBV6-2 or TRBV6-3 to TRBJ1-1, with D hard to call. V dropped 7 bases and J dropped 10 bases, with 22 bases sitting between them. The CDR3 has 14 amino acids. The germline V gene encodes CDR1 MNHEY and CDR2 SVGEGT. CDR3 protein: CASTPRARAEAAFF. The CDR3, as DNA: TGTGCCAGCACCCCAAGAGCTCGAGCCGAAGCAGCTTTCTTT.